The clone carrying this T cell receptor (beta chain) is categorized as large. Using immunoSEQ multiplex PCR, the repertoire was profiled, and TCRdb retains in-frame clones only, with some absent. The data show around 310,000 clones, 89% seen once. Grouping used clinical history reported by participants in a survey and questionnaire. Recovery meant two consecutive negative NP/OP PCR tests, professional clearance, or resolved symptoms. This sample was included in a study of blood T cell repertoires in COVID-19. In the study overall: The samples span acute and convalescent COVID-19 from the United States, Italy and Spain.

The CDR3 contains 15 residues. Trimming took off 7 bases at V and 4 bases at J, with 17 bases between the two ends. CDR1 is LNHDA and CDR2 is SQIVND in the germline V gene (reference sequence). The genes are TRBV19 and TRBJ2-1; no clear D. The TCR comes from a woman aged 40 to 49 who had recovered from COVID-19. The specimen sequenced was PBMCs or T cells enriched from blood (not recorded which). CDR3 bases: TGTGCCAGTAACCCAACCCGGAGCTCGTACAATGAGCAGTTCTTC. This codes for CASNPTRSSYNEQFF.